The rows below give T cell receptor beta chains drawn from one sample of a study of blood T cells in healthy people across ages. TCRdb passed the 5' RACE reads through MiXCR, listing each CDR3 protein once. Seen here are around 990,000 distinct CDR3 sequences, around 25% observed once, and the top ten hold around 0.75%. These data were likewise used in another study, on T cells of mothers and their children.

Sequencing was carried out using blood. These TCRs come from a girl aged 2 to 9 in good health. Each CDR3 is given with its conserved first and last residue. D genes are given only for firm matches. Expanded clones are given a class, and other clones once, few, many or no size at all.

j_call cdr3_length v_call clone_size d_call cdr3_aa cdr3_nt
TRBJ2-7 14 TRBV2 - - CASSPTTASYEQYF TGTGCCAGCAGTCCTACCACAGCCTCCTACGAGCAGTACTTC
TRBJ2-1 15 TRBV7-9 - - CASSHTESSYNEQFF TGTGCCAGCAGCCATACAGAGTCTTCCTACAATGAGCAGTTCTTC
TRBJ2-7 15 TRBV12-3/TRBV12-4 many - CASRIGQSLSYEQYF TGTGCCAGCAGAATTGGACAGTCTCTCTCCTACGAGCAGTACTTC
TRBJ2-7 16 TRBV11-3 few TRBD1 CASSSPRQGASGEQYF TGTGCCAGCAGCTCACCACGTCAGGGGGCCTCAGGAGAGCAGTACTTC
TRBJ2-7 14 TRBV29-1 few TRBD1 CSVKPGQGTYEQYF TGCAGCGTGAAACCGGGACAGGGCACCTACGAGCAGTACTTC
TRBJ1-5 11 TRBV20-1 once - CSASRNQPQHF TGCAGTGCTAGCCGCAATCAGCCCCAGCATTTT
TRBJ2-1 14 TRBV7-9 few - CASSLFPDYNEQFF TGTGCCAGCAGCTTATTTCCAGATTACAATGAGCAGTTCTTC
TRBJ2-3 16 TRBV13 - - CASSFGAGTFTDTQYF TGTGCCAGCAGCTTCGGCGCGGGGACCTTCACAGATACGCAGTATTTT
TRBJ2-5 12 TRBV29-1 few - CSVEQGPETQYF TGCAGCGTTGAGCAGGGGCCAGAGACCCAGTACTTC
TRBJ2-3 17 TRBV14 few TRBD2 CASSQDRGGAVGDTQYF TGTGCCAGCAGCCAAGACCGCGGGGGGGCCGTAGGTGATACGCAGTATTTT
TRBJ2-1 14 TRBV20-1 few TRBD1 CSANDRVVFDEQFF TGCAGTGCAAACGACAGGGTAGTATTCGATGAGCAGTTCTTC
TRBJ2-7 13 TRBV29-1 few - CSVFGVGTYEQYF TGCAGCGTTTTCGGCGTCGGGACCTACGAGCAGTACTTC
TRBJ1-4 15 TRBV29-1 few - CSVSRPGGANEKLFF TGCAGCGTCTCGCGTCCTGGGGGAGCTAATGAAAAACTGTTTTTT
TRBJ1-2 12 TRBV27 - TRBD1 CASTGAGGGYTF TGTGCCAGCACTGGAGCAGGGGGCGGCTACACCTTC
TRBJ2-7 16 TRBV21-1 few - CASSKPKLAGSCEQYF TGTGCCAGCAGCAAACCAAAACTAGCGGGGTCTTGCGAGCAGTACTTC
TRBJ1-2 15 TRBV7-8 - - CASSLQGTFNYGYTF TGTGCCAGCAGCTTACAGGGCACATTTAACTATGGCTACACCTTC
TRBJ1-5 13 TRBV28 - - CASRVTRNQPQHF TGTGCCAGCAGAGTAACCCGCAATCAGCCCCAGCATTTT
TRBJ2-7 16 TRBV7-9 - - CASSSLGGGSSYEQYF TGTGCCAGCAGCTCTCTAGGTGGGGGAAGCTCCTACGAGCAGTACTTC
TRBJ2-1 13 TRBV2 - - CASKSRAADEQFF TGTGCCAGCAAATCAAGGGCCGCGGATGAGCAGTTCTTC
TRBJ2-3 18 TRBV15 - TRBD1 CATSRDAPRTGILDTQYF TGCGCCACCAGCAGAGATGCTCCGAGGACAGGGATTCTGGATACGCAGTATTTT
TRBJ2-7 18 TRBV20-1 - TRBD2 CSARDSLGLAGISYEQYF TGCAGTGCTAGAGACTCCCTTGGACTAGCGGGGATCTCCTACGAGCAGTACTTC
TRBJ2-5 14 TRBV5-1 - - CASSLVGYGETQYF TGCGCCAGCAGCTTGGTCGGGTATGGGGAGACCCAGTACTTC
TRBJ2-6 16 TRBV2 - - CASSEGVFSGANVLTF TGTGCCAGCAGTGAAGGGGTCTTCTCTGGGGCCAACGTCCTGACTTTC
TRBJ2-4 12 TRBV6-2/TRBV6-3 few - CASGRPKNIQYF TGTGCCAGCGGGAGGCCCAAAAACATTCAGTACTTC
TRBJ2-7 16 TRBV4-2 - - CASSQDLSRGGYEQYF TGTGCCAGCAGCCAAGATCTATCCAGGGGAGGGTACGAGCAGTACTTC
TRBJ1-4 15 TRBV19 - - CASSLRGATYEKLFF TGTGCCAGTAGTCTCCGTGGAGCAACTTATGAAAAACTGTTTTTT
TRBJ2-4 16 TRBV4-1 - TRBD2 CASSQIAGVAKNIQYF TGCGCCAGCAGCCAGATAGCGGGAGTAGCCAAAAACATTCAGTACTTC
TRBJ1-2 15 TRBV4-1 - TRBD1 CASSRLGQGNYGYTF TGCGCCAGCAGCCGCTTAGGACAGGGGAACTATGGCTACACCTTC
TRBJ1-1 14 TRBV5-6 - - CASSFYEGHTEAFF TGTGCCAGCAGCTTTTACGAGGGGCACACTGAAGCTTTCTTT
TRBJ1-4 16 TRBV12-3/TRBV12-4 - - CASSFNSRGPKEKLFF TGTGCCAGCAGTTTTAATAGTCGGGGACCCAAGGAAAAACTGTTTTTT
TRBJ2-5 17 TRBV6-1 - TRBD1 CASSEAPSGTGQETQYF TGTGCCAGCAGTGAAGCTCCTTCCGGGACAGGTCAAGAGACCCAGTACTTC
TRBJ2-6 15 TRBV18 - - CASSPRASGANVLTF TGTGCCAGCTCACCAAGGGCCTCTGGGGCCAACGTCCTGACTTTC
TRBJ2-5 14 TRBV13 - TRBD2 CASSSGEGSGTQYF TGTGCCAGCAGCTCCGGGGAGGGCTCGGGGACCCAGTACTTC
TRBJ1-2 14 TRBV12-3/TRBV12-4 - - CASSLAERLYGYTF TGTGCCAGCAGCCTAGCCGAGAGGCTCTATGGCTACACCTTC
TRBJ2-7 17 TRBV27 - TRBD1 CASSFYPFGTGGFEQYF TGTGCCAGCAGTTTCTATCCTTTCGGGACAGGGGGGTTCGAGCAGTACTTC
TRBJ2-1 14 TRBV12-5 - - CASGLGRVTNEQFF TGTGCTAGTGGTTTGGGGAGGGTCACAAATGAGCAGTTCTTC
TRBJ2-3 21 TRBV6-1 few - CASSEPDDVRHKESLPDTQYF TGTGCCAGCAGTGAACCCGATGACGTGCGGCATAAGGAATCCCTCCCAGATACGCAGTATTTT
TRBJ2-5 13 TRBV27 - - CASSLNRVGTQYF TGTGCCAGCAGTTTAAACCGGGTGGGGACCCAGTACTTC